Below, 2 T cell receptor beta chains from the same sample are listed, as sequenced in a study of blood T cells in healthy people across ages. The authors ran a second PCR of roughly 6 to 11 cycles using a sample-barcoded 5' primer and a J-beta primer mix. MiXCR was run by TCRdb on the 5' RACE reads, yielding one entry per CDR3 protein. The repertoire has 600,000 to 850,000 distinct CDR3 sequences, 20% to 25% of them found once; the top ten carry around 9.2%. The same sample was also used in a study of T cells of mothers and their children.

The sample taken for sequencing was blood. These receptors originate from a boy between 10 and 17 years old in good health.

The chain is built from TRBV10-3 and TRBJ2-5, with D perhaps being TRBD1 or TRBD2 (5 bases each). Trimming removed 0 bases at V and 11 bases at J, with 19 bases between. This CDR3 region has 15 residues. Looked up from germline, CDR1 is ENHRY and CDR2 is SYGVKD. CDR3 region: CAISESPERGSEQYF. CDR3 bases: TGTGCCATCAGTGAGTCCCCGGAGAGGGGTTCGGAGCAGTACTTC.

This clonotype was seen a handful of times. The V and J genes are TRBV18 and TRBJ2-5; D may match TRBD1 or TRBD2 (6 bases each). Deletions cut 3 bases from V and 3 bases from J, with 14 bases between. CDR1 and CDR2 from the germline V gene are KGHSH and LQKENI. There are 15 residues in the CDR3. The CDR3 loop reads CASSPLGGVKETQYF. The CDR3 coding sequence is TGTGCCAGCTCACCCTTGGGGGGCGTGAAAGAGACCCAGTACTTC.